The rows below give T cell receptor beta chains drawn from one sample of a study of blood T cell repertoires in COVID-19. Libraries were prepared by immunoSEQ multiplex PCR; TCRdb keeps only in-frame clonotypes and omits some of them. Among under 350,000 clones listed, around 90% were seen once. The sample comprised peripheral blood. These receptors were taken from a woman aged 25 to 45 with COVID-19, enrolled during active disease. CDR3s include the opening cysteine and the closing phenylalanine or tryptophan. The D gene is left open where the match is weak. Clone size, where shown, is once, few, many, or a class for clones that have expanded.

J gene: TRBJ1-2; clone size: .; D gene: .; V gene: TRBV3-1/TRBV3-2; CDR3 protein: CASSPDGGGANYGYTF; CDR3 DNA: TGTGCCAGCAGCCCTGACGGCGGGGGGGCTAACTATGGCTACACCTTC
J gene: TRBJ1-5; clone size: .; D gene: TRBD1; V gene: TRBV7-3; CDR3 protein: CASSPDRGGSNQPQHF; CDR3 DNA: TGTGCCAGCAGTCCTGACAGGGGAGGAAGCAATCAGCCCCAGCATTTT
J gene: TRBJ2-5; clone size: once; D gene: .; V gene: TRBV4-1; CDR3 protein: CASSQVTRGGETQYF; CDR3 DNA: TGCGCCAGCAGCCAAGTTACTCGAGGTGGGGAGACCCAGTACTTC
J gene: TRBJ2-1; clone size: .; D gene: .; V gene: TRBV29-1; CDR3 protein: CSVAVRTGRGGEQFF; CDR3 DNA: TGCAGCGTTGCAGTCCGGACAGGACGGGGGGGTGAGCAGTTCTTC
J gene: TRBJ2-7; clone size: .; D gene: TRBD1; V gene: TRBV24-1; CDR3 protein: CATSDNTGAPYEQYF; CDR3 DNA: TGTGCCACCAGTGATAACACAGGGGCCCCATACGAGCAGTACTTC
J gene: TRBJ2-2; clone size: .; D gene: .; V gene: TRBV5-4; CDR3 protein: CASSPLQGTGELFF; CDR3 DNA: TGTGCCAGCAGCCCTTTGCAGGGGACCGGGGAGCTGTTTTTT
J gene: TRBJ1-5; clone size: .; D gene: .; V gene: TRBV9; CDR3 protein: CASSPEGRQPQHF; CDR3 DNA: TGTGCCAGCAGCCCGGAGGGCCGTCAGCCCCAGCATTTT
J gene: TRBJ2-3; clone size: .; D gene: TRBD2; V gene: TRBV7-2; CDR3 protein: CASSLDGRSGYF; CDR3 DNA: TGTGCCAGCAGCTTAGACGGGAGGTCGGGGTATTTT
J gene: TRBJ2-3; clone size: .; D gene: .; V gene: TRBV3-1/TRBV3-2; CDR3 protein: CASSRKGTDTQYF; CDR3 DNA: TGTGCCAGCAGCCGCAAGGGGACAGATACGCAGTATTTT
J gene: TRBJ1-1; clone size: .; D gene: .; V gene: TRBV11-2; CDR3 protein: CASSPSLNTEAFF; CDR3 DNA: TGTGCCAGCAGCCCTTCCCTGAACACTGAAGCTTTCTTT